This T cell receptor (beta chain) was obtained from a study of identical twins. This clonotype was seen a handful of times. Via MiXCR, TCRdb re-called the 5' RACE reads, giving one row per CDR3 protein. The sample yields 1.5 million to 2 million distinct CDR3 sequences, roughly 35% seen once. The germline V gene encodes CDR1 MDHEN and CDR2 SYDVKM. This CDR3 is 17 amino acids long. The V and J ends lost 6 bases and 6 bases, in that order; junction bases with no gene match: 14. The chain is built from TRBV28 and TRBJ2-5, with 12 bases lining up with TRBD2. The sequenced material came from cord blood. The sequence derives from a newborn girl in good health. CDR3 sequence reads: CASRAPGLAGGGKTQYF. The DNA for the CDR3 is TGTGCCAGCAGAGCCCCGGGGCTAGCGGGAGGGGGAAAGACCCAGTACTTC. The complete variable domain, with remaining parts taken from reference TRBV28 and TRBJ2-5, reads DVKVTQSSRYLVKRTGEKVFLECVQDMDHENMFWYRQDPGLGLRLIYFSYDVKMKEKGDIPEGYSVSREKKERFSLILESASTNQTSMYLCASRAPGLAGGGKTQYFGPGTRLLVL.